Each of the 28 T cell receptor beta chains below was sequenced from the same sample in a study of blood T cell repertoires in COVID-19. Some clones are missing from TCRdb's copy, which holds only in-frame ones; the method was immunoSEQ multiplex PCR. Here the sample spans a few hundred thousand clones, 75% to 90% being singletons. Material: peripheral blood. The source is a human donor in a cohort sampled during active COVID-19.

A few counts support this clone. The chain is built from TRBV5-6 and TRBJ2-7, with D tentatively TRBD2 (6 bases). Germline CDR1 and CDR2: SGHDT and YYEEEE. Trimming removed 4 bases from V and 3 bases from J, with 8 bases in between. The CDR3 consists of 12 residues. CDR3 in DNA: TGTGCCAGCAGCCACGGGAGCTACGAGCAGTACTTC. Translated, it gives CASSHGSYEQYF. The full variable domain, its missing parts supplied by reference TRBV5-6 and TRBJ2-7, is DAGVTQSPTHLIKTRGQQVTLRCSPKSGHDTVSWYQQALGQGPQFIFQYYEEEERQRGNFPDRFSGHQFPNYSSELNVNALLLGDSALYLCASSHGSYEQYFGPGTRLTVT.

The chain employs TRBV29-1 and TRBJ2-1, with unresolved D. This CDR3 has 14 residues. From germline, CDR1 is SQVTM and CDR2 ANQGSEA. V gave up 3 bases and J gave up 0 bases, with 9 bases separating them. The CDR3 DNA sequence: TGCAGCGTTGAGAAGTGGAGCTCCTACAATGAGCAGTTCTTC. Protein sequence: CSVEKWSSYNEQFF.

This clone was seen a single time. The chain couples TRBV5-1 to TRBJ1-6; TRBD1 is a possible D gene (5 bases). V was pared by 0 bases and J by 8 bases, with 12 bases between. The germline CDR1 and CDR2 sequences are SGHRS and YFSETQ. This CDR3 is 15 amino acids long. CDR3 nucleotides: TGCGCCAGCAGCTTGGTCGCAGGGAAACATTCACCCCTCCACTTT. The encoded protein is CASSLVAGKHSPLHF.

The rearrangement links TRBV27 to TRBJ2-3, with D possibly matching TRBD2 (5 bases). The germline V and J ends were trimmed by 6 bases and 2 bases, with 15 bases remaining between them. The length of the CDR3 is 15 residues. CDR1 is MNHEY and CDR2 is SMNVEV in the germline V gene (reference sequence). This CDR3 reads CASRGGRQYTDTQYF. The CDR3 region has the DNA TGTGCCAGCAGAGGAGGTCGGCAGTACACAGATACGCAGTATTTT.

The chain employs TRBV18 and TRBJ1-1; 7 positions match TRBD1. In germline, CDR1 is KGHSH, CDR2 LQKENI. V shed 1 base and J 0 bases; nucleotides not matched to a gene: 5. The CDR3 sequence is 16 residues long. The CDR3 region has the DNA TGTGCCAGCTCACCACTTGGAGACAGGGTGAACACTGAAGCTTTCTTT. Its protein product is CASSPLGDRVNTEAFF. The full variable domain, with the rest looked up from reference TRBV18 and TRBJ1-1, is NAGVMQNPRHLVRRRGQEARLRCSPMKGHSHVYWYRQLPEEGLKFMVYLQKENIIDESGMPKERFSAEFPKEGPSILRIQQVVRGDSAAYFCASSPLGDRVNTEAFFGQGTRLTVV.

The chain joins TRBV6-5 to TRBJ1-6; no clear D gene. The CDR3 is 11 amino acids. Trimming removed 7 bases from V and 7 bases from J, with 5 bases in between. The V gene's germline CDR1 is MNHEY and CDR2 SVGAGI. Written as DNA, the CDR3 is TGTGCCAGCATGGAGAATTCACCCCTCCACTTT. Encoded protein: CASMENSPLHF.

The chain combines TRBV2 with TRBJ2-3, with 8 bases aligning to TRBD2. Germline loops: CDR1 SNHLY, CDR2 FYNNEI. V shed 9 bases, J shed 0 bases, and the junction held 11 bases outside the gene matches. The CDR3 contains 16 residues. The CDR3 bases are TGTGCCAGTACGGACGGGAGGGGGTCTAGCACAGATACGCAGTATTTT. It specifies CASTDGRGSSTDTQYF.

This clone has only one observation. The chain employs TRBV19 and TRBJ1-2; 10 bases line up with TRBD1. Germline trimming cut 3 bases from V and 8 bases from J; bases unmatched to any gene: 3. Germline values: CDR1 LNHDA, CDR2 SQIVND (reference sequence). The CDR3 extends over 13 amino acids. CDR3 sequence (DNA): TGTGCCAGTAGTATGGGACAGGGGAGAGGCTACACCTTC. Translated, it gives CASSMGQGRGYTF.

The V gene is TRBV7-6, the J gene TRBJ2-3; 9 bases agree with TRBD2. J was trimmed by 5 bases and V by 0 bases; bases with no gene match: 9. The CDR3 totals 17 residues. Germline loops: CDR1 SGHVS, CDR2 FNYEAQ. The CDR3 DNA sequence: TGTGCCAGCAGCTTAGCTGTCGCGGGGGGGCTCAAAGATACGCAGTATTTT. Protein sequence: CASSLAVAGGLKDTQYF.

The chain has TRBV11-1 and TRBJ1-1; TRBD1 might be the D (6 bases). The CDR3 spans 15 residues. V dropped 5 bases and J dropped 0 bases, with 13 bases sitting between them. Per germline, CDR1 SGHAT and CDR2 FQDESV (reference sequence). The CDR3 DNA is TGTGCCAGCAGCGCCCAGGGGCCGATGAACACTGAAGCTTTCTTT. It yields the protein CASSAQGPMNTEAFF. The variable domain in full, completed from reference TRBV11-1 and TRBJ1-1, reads EAEVAQSPRYKITEKSQAVAFWCDPISGHATLYWYRQILGQGPELLVQFQDESVVDDSQLPKDRFSAERLKGVDSTLKIQPAELGDSAMYLCASSAQGPMNTEAFFGQGTRLTVV.

This clone was recorded only once. The chain carries TRBV27 and TRBJ2-7; 13 bases are a match to TRBD2. The V segment lost 10 bases and the J segment 7 bases; nucleotides outside the gene matches: 22. The V gene's germline CDR1 is MNHEY and CDR2 SMNVEV (reference sequence). The CDR3 consists of 18 residues. CDR3 in amino acids: CATTTLTSGGRRLGEQYF. DNA for the CDR3: TGTGCCACTACGACCTTGACTAGCGGGGGGCGCCGCCTTGGGGAGCAGTACTTC.

DNA of the CDR3: TGCGCCAGCAGCTTGGATCGTAGCGGGGGCCTCAGCTACGAGCAGTACTTC. Encoded protein: CASSLDRSGGLSYEQYF. The chain is built from TRBV5-1 and TRBJ2-7, with TRBD2 matching 9 bases. V was pared by 0 bases and J by 3 bases, with 10 bases of the junction left unmatched. Germline V gene data show CDR1 as SGHRS and CDR2 as YFSETQ. The CDR3 sequence is 17 residues long.

This rearrangement joins TRBV7-9 to TRBJ1-2; tentatively, D is TRBD1 (5 bases). CDR3 length equals 18 residues. Trimming left V 5 bases short and J 0 bases short, with 22 bases between. Germline CDR1 SEHNR, CDR2 FQNEAQ (reference sequence). The CDR3 nucleotides read TGTGCCAGCAGCACATACCTCGGGGGACCGAAAGCTAACTATGGCTACACCTTC. The encoded protein is CASSTYLGGPKANYGYTF.

J is TRBJ2-7 and V is TRBV6-6; D not certain. In germline, CDR1 is MNHNY, CDR2 SVGAGI (reference sequence). This CDR3 has 14 residues. Trimming cost V 4 bases and J 0 bases, with 10 bases left between them. The CDR3, as DNA: TGTGCCAGCAGTTCACAGAAAAACTCCTACGAGCAGTACTTC. Its protein product is CASSSQKNSYEQYF.

This clone was counted only a few times. The chain combines TRBV7-9 with TRBJ2-7; 12 nucleotides align to TRBD1. The germline CDR1 and CDR2 sequences are SEHNR and FQNEAQ (reference sequence). V gave up 4 bases and J gave up 6 bases; unmatched junction bases: 19. The CDR3 covers 19 residues. The CDR3 bases are TGTGCCAGCAGCTCGGGCGTGGATTTCGGGGGACAGGGGGCGGGCGAGCAGTACTTC. It yields the protein CASSSGVDFGGQGAGEQYF.

The chain couples TRBV6-2 or TRBV6-3 to TRBJ2-3; D perhaps matches TRBD2 (6 bases). V lost 4 bases to trimming and J lost 3 bases, with 14 bases between them. CDR3 size: 15 residues. In germline, CDR1 is MNHEY, CDR2 SVGEGT. The CDR3 DNA is TGTGCCAGCAGTTCTCGCAGCGGGCTGACAGATACGCAGTATTTT. This encodes CASSSRSGLTDTQYF.

The chain couples TRBV28 to TRBJ2-7, with TRBD1 identical over 8 bases. The germline CDR1 and CDR2 sequences are MDHEN and SYDVKM. V shed 6 bases and J 4 bases; nucleotides not matched to a gene: 14. The CDR3 is made up of 16 amino acids. Here the CDR3 DNA reads TGTGCCAGCAGCACCCCGGGGACAGGCCGTCCTTACGAGCAGTACTTC. Encoded protein: CASSTPGTGRPYEQYF. Variable domain in full (rest from reference TRBV28 and TRBJ2-7): DVKVTQSSRYLVKRTGEKVFLECVQDMDHENMFWYRQDPGLGLRLIYFSYDVKMKEKGDIPEGYSVSREKKERFSLILESASTNQTSMYLCASSTPGTGRPYEQYFGPGTRLTVT.

V usage is TRBV28 and J usage is TRBJ2-7; D uncertain. Germline V gene lookup returns CDR1 MDHEN and CDR2 SYDVKM. This CDR3 is 11 amino acids long. The V gene lost 5 bases and the J gene lost 4 bases, with 6 bases spanning the gap. The CDR3, as DNA: TGTGCCAGCAGTGAGGAATACGAGCAGTACTTC. This translates into CASSEEYEQYF.

This chain uses TRBV6-1 with TRBJ1-2; possibly TRBD1 for D (6 bases). Trimming removed 4 bases at V and 2 bases at J, with 17 bases between. This CDR3 has 16 amino acids. CDR1 and CDR2 from the germline V gene are MNHNS and SASEGT. The CDR3 nucleotides read TGTGCCAGCAGTGCCCGGGACACCCTTTCCAACTATGGCTACACCTTC. Amino acids: CASSARDTLSNYGYTF.

The chain joins TRBV7-9 to TRBJ1-2; tentative D call: TRBD1 (6 bases). Germline V gene lookup returns CDR1 SEHNR and CDR2 FQNEAQ (reference sequence). The length of the CDR3 is 15 residues. V lost 5 bases and J 0 bases, leaving 13 bases between the germline ends. CDR3 amino acids: CASSPDRLTNYGYTF. The CDR3 DNA sequence: TGTGCCAGCAGCCCCGACAGGTTAACTAACTATGGCTACACCTTC.

This rearrangement joins TRBV2 to TRBJ2-3; unclear D gene. Trimming removed 6 bases from V and 6 bases from J, with 7 bases in between. CDR1 and CDR2 (germline): SNHLY, FYNNEI. The CDR3 sequence is 11 residues long. The CDR3 loop reads CASRANDTQYF. The CDR3 DNA is TGTGCCAGCAGAGCTAACGATACGCAGTATTTT.

The V gene is TRBV18, the J gene TRBJ2-1, with 10 nucleotides matching TRBD1. The germline V gene has CDR1 KGHSH and CDR2 LQKENI. Germline trimming cut 6 bases from V and 4 bases from J; bases unmatched to any gene: 9. The CDR3 runs to 16 residues. CDR3 nucleotides: TGTGCCAGCTCGCCGGACAGGGGGAGGCTATACAATGAGCAGTTCTTC. Amino acid sequence: CASSPDRGRLYNEQFF.

With regard to this clone: An end of the junction does not agree with germline; a read error may underlie this. V usage is TRBV7-7 and J usage is TRBJ2-5; D ambiguous. CDR1 is SSHAT, CDR2 FNYEAQ, per germline (reference sequence). This CDR3 is built from 15 residues. The CDR3 spells CASSLGPGSQETQYF. CDR3 in DNA: TGTGCTAGCAGCTTAGGCCCCGGGTCCCAAGAGACCCAGTACTTC.

The chain is built from TRBV19 and TRBJ2-2; TRBD1 matches at 7 bases. With V trimmed by 5 bases and J by 3 bases, 6 bases remained unmatched. The germline V gene encodes CDR1 LNHDA and CDR2 SQIVND (reference sequence). This CDR3 has 15 amino acids. The DNA of the CDR3 is TGTGCCAGTAGTCCCTCGACAGGGTACACCGGGGAGCTGTTTTTT. Amino acids: CASSPSTGYTGELFF.

This chain uses TRBV4-1 with TRBJ2-6, with 7 bases that match TRBD1. V lost 4 bases, J lost 12 bases, and 15 bases stayed unmatched. This CDR3 is built from 16 residues. Per the germline V gene, CDR1 is MGHRA and CDR2 is YSYEKL. This chain's CDR3 is CASSPLRQGIDTVLTF. The CDR3 DNA follows: TGCGCCAGCAGCCCACTTAGACAGGGAATAGATACCGTCCTGACTTTC.

The V call is TRBV2, the J call TRBJ1-5; D is uncertain. The CDR3 extends over 14 amino acids. V dropped 6 bases and J dropped 5 bases, with 14 bases sitting between them. Per the germline V gene, CDR1 is SNHLY and CDR2 is FYNNEI. The CDR3 is CASSLDGSHQPQHF. CDR3 nucleotide sequence: TGTGCCAGCAGCTTGGACGGGAGCCATCAGCCCCAGCATTTT.

CDR3 region: CASSLNGYNSPLHF. As DNA, the CDR3 is TGTGCCAGCAGCTTGAACGGCTATAATTCACCCCTCCACTTT. The V and J genes are TRBV7-2 and TRBJ1-6, with unresolved D. CDR3 length equals 14 residues. V was shortened by 3 bases and J by 3 bases, with 6 bases between the two germline ends. In germline, CDR1 is SGHTA, CDR2 FQGNSA. Based on the CDR3 plus reference TRBV7-2 and TRBJ1-6, the full variable domain is GAGVSQSPSNKVTEKGKDVELRCDPISGHTALYWYRQSLGQGLEFLIYFQGNSAPDKSGLPSDRFSAERTGGSVSTLTIQRTQQEDSAVYLCASSLNGYNSPLHFGNGTRLTVT.

This chain uses TRBV7-8 with TRBJ2-7, with D maybe TRBD1 (5 bases). The germline V and J ends were trimmed by 5 bases and 3 bases, with 11 bases remaining between them. CDR1 is SGHVS, CDR2 FQNEAQ, per germline. The length of the CDR3 is 13 residues. Written as DNA, the CDR3 is TGTGCCAGCAGCGTTGACAGACTCTACGAGCAGTACTTC. Protein: CASSVDRLYEQYF.